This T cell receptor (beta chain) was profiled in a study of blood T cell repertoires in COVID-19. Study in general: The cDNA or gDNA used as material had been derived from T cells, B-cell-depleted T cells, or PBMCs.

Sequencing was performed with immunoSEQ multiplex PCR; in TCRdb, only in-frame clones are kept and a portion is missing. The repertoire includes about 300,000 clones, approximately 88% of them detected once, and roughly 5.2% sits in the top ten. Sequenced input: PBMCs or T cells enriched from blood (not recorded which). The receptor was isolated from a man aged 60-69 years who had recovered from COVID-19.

Written as DNA, the CDR3 is TGTGCCAGCAGCTCGGGACAGGCGAACACCGGGGAGCTGTTTTTT. Protein sequence: CASSSGQANTGELFF. The rearrangement uses TRBV7-3 and TRBJ2-2; 8 bases align to TRBD1. Germline CDR1 reads SGHTA; CDR2 reads FQGTGA. The CDR3 contains 15 residues. Trimming cost V 4 bases and J 0 bases; bases outside gene matches: 1.